The sequence of this T cell receptor beta chain was determined in a study of human T cells and chemical hapten exposure. Study information: 2% DPC applied to an approximately 2 cm by approximately 2 cm arm area sensitized donors. Whole-study findings and limits: Sensitizing with DPC caused no change in TCRs above 1 in 1000 frequency.

The table lists this clonotype with a few counts. No antigen is known for it. Regarding time point: pre-sensitization, week 0. The treatment denotes: therapeutic diphenylcyclopropenone sensitization with weekly scalp DPC. TCRdb re-called the RACE reads with MiXCR, one entry per CDR3 protein. Of more than 250,000 distinct CDR3 sequences detected, 7.7% appear once; the ten largest clones hold around 1.2%. This CDR3 spans 17 amino acids. Unmatched junction bases numbered 10, after V lost 3 bases and J lost 3 bases. The germline V gene encodes CDR1 MDHEN and CDR2 SYDVKM. The chain recombines TRBV28 with TRBJ2-1, with 8 bases lining up with TRBD1. This clonotype was obtained from a man younger than 35 with alopecia areata. Some clones in this sample may be carry-over from other donors' samples. The sample consisted of whole blood, taken in connection with sensitization to the hapten diphenylcyclopropenone (DPC). In DNA form, the CDR3 reads TGTGCCAGCAGTTTGCCACAGGGGGTTACTTTCTACAATGAGCAGTTCTTC. Amino acid sequence: CASSLPQGVTFYNEQFF.